The 20 T cell receptor beta chains listed next were all sequenced from one sample in a study of OX40 agonist ivuxolimab in advanced cancers. The data were produced by immunoSEQ multiplex PCR, yet TCRdb's version contains in-frame clones alone and is incomplete. Here the sample spans 65,000 to 95,000 clones, around 80% being singletons. The source material was CD4+ or CD8+ T cells sorted from blood, sampled in a trial of the OX40 agonist ivuxolimab. The receptors stem from an adult with an advanced solid tumor such as melanoma, head and neck, liver or kidney cancer.

V and J are TRBV29-1 and TRBJ2-2; no clear D gene. The germline CDR1 and CDR2 sequences are SQVTM and ANQGSEA. Trimming stripped 6 bases from V and 1 base from J, with 6 bases between. CDR3 size: 12 residues. CDR3 bases: TGCAGCGTCGTGAAGAACACCGGGGAGCTGTTTTTT. Protein: CSVVKNTGELFF.

The chain carries TRBV7-9 and TRBJ1-1; 7 bases agree with TRBD1. CDR3 length equals 13 residues. The trim removed 4 bases at V and 3 bases at J, leaving 2 bases unmatched. CDR1 is SEHNR, CDR2 FQNEAQ, per germline (reference sequence). This chain's CDR3 is CASSSTGYTEAFF. In DNA, the CDR3 is TGTGCCAGCAGCTCGACAGGGTACACTGAAGCTTTCTTT. Looking up the rest from reference TRBV7-9 and TRBJ1-1 gives the full variable domain: DTGVSQNPRHKITKRGQNVTFRCDPISEHNRLYWYRQTLGQGPEFLTYFQNEAQLEKSRLLSDRFSAERPKGSFSTLEIQRTEQGDSAMYLCASSSTGYTEAFFGQGTRLTVV.

The chain recombines TRBV29-1 with TRBJ2-1; a possible D gene is TRBD1 (6 bases). Germline CDR1 is SQVTM and CDR2 is ANQGSEA. V shed 6 bases and J shed 6 bases, with 12 bases lying between them. CDR3 length equals 12 residues. The CDR3 DNA reads TGCAGCGTGGACCTAGGGGGCAATGAGCAGTTCTTC. It specifies CSVDLGGNEQFF.

V usage is TRBV2 and J usage is TRBJ2-1, with 11 bases matching TRBD2. Germline assignment: CDR1 SNHLY and CDR2 FYNNEI. This CDR3 is built from 15 residues. Trimming at V came to 5 bases and at J to 8 bases, leaving 8 bases not matched to a gene. The CDR3 is CASSLIAGGRDEQFF. In DNA form, the CDR3 reads TGTGCCAGCAGTCTGATAGCGGGGGGGCGGGATGAGCAGTTCTTC.

This clone showed up just once. The V and J genes are TRBV27 and TRBJ2-1; TRBD2 aligns across 7 bases. The CDR3 extends over 18 amino acids. With V trimmed by 4 bases and J by 4 bases, 16 bases remained unmatched. The germline V gene encodes CDR1 MNHEY and CDR2 SMNVEV (reference sequence). The CDR3 sequence: CASSSQVPSGDRYNEQFF. CDR3 DNA sequence: TGTGCCAGCAGTTCCCAGGTACCAAGCGGGGACCGATACAATGAGCAGTTCTTC.

The chain joins TRBV28 to TRBJ1-4; D ambiguous. Germline V gives CDR1 MDHEN, CDR2 SYDVKM. There are 12 residues in the CDR3. V was cut by 3 bases and J by 17 bases, with 16 bases left in between. This CDR3 is CASSFEVHNDFF. The CDR3 bases are TGTGCCAGCAGTTTCGAGGTTCACAACGACTTTTTT.

CDR3 amino acids: CASSPRGEGNSNQPQHF. CDR3 bases: TGTGCCAGCAGTCCGCGGGGCGAAGGGAATAGCAATCAGCCCCAGCATTTT. This rearrangement joins TRBV27 to TRBJ1-5; a weak D match, TRBD1 (5 bases). CDR1 MNHEY and CDR2 SMNVEV come from the germline V gene (reference sequence). The V gene lost 5 bases and the J gene lost 0 bases, with 17 bases spanning the gap. CDR3 size: 17 residues.

The CDR3 reads CASSYRDRGASGTGELFF. The DNA of the CDR3 is TGCGCCAGCAGCTACCGGGACAGGGGGGCCAGCGGCACCGGGGAGCTGTTTTTT. This chain joins TRBV4-1 and TRBJ2-2, with 11 bases aligning to TRBD1. This CDR3 is 18 amino acids long. Per the germline V gene, CDR1 is MGHRA and CDR2 is YSYEKL. V trimming: 5 bases; J trimming: 4 bases; junction bases outside the gene matches: 12.

The V gene is TRBV27, the J gene TRBJ1-6; weak D call: TRBD1 (6 bases). The CDR3 extends over 14 amino acids. V gave up 5 bases and J gave up 9 bases, with 14 bases separating them. Germline values: CDR1 MNHEY, CDR2 SMNVEV (reference sequence). The CDR3 DNA reads TGTGCCAGCAGTCGACAGTCCAGGGGTTCACCCCTCCACTTT. Translating gives CASSRQSRGSPLHF.

The genes are TRBV7-2 and TRBJ2-1; tentative D call: TRBD2 (5 bases). The CDR3 contains 16 residues. Germline-derived CDR1 and CDR2 are SGHTA and FQGNSA. The V end lost 2 bases, the J end lost 0 bases, and 11 bases lay between the germline ends. CDR3: CASSLRVTNSYNEQFF. In nucleotides, the CDR3 is TGTGCCAGCAGCTTAAGGGTGACTAACTCCTACAATGAGCAGTTCTTC.

The genes are TRBV18 and TRBJ2-3, with D possibly TRBD1 on 6 matching bases. The ends were cut back, 5 bases at V and 3 bases at J, with 12 bases in the middle. Germline CDR1 reads KGHSH; CDR2 reads LQKENI. The CDR3 length is 14 residues. The DNA of the CDR3 is TGTGCCAGCTCAACTTGGACAGTAACAGATACGCAGTATTTT. Translation gives CASSTWTVTDTQYF.

The chain couples TRBV23-1 to TRBJ1-4; D remains unclear. TRBV23-1 is recorded as an ORF, its role being uncertain. The CDR3 contains 12 residues. Between the trimmed V and J ends, which lost 0 bases and 7 bases, there was a span of 3 bases. This chain's CDR3 is CASSQSPEKLFF. The CDR3 DNA reads as TGCGCCAGCAGTCAATCGCCTGAAAAACTGTTTTTT.

This sequence joins TRBV5-1 and TRBJ1-2, with 9 bases aligning to TRBD1. With V trimmed by 4 bases and J by 4 bases, 8 bases remained unmatched. CDR3 length: 15 residues. Germline V lookup: CDR1 SGHRS, CDR2 YFSETQ. The CDR3 coding sequence is TGCGCCAGCAGCACCGGGACAGGGCGGCTCTATGGCTACACCTTC. It specifies CASSTGTGRLYGYTF.

V gene TRBV6-4 combines with J gene TRBJ2-1, with 11 bases lining up with TRBD2. Germline CDR1 MRHNA, CDR2 SNTAGT. V shed 5 bases and J 8 bases; nucleotides not matched to a gene: 8. The CDR3 runs 15 residues. The CDR3 region is CASSPTSGSFYEQFF. CDR3 DNA sequence: TGTGCCAGCAGTCCTACTAGCGGGAGTTTTTATGAGCAGTTCTTC.

The chain joins TRBV7-2 to TRBJ2-5, with D maybe TRBD2 (6 bases). V was trimmed by 3 bases and J by 2 bases, leaving 13 bases between them. The CDR3 runs 15 residues. Germline V lookup: CDR1 SGHTA, CDR2 FQGNSA. CDR3 sequence: CASSFLGGQQETQYF. Written as DNA, the CDR3 is TGTGCCAGCAGCTTCTTGGGGGGTCAACAAGAGACCCAGTACTTC.

The chain carries TRBV7-2 and TRBJ1-2; 10 bases map to TRBD1. CDR3 length: 17 residues. V trimming: 5 bases; J trimming: 3 bases; junction bases outside the gene matches: 12. Germline CDR1 reads SGHTA; CDR2 reads FQGNSA. The CDR3 sequence is CASSEGQGKKGYYGYTF. The CDR3 nucleotides are TGTGCCAGCAGCGAGGGACAGGGGAAAAAAGGGTACTATGGCTACACCTTC.

The genes are TRBV30 and TRBJ2-5; 7 bases line up with TRBD2. Germline V gene sequence: CDR1 GTSNPN, CDR2 SVGIG (reference sequence). V shed 4 bases, J shed 4 bases, and the junction held 3 bases outside the gene matches. The CDR3 runs 12 residues. The CDR3 DNA reads TGTGCCTGGATGGGCGGGGGAGAGACCCAGTACTTC. The encoded protein is CAWMGGGETQYF.

The CDR3 region is CATTGRQDDTGKGNTIYF. The CDR3 DNA follows: TGCGCCACGACGGGACGACAAGATGATACAGGGAAAGGAAACACCATATATTTT. The rearrangement links TRBV10-1 to TRBJ1-3; TRBD1 is a possible D gene (6 bases). Between the trimmed V and J ends, which lost 10 bases and 4 bases, there was a span of 29 bases. The CDR3 spans 18 residues. Per the germline V gene, CDR1 is WNHNN and CDR2 is SYGVQD (reference sequence).

Concerning this clone itself: At one boundary the junction diverges from the germline segment, which might be a read error. At the DNA level, this CDR3 is encoded by other sequences in the same sample as well. The chain couples TRBV7-9 to TRBJ1-6; D perhaps matches TRBD1 (5 bases). From germline, CDR1 is SEHNR and CDR2 FQNEAQ (reference sequence). The CDR3 loop spans 19 amino acids. DNA for the CDR3: TGTGCCAGCAGCCCTCTAGGAGGGCTACATGGGGCCCACAGTTCACCTCTCCACTTT. Amino acid sequence: CASSPLGGLHGAHSSPLHF.

This chain joins TRBV27 and TRBJ1-1, with 7 bases matching TRBD1. The CDR3 has 18 amino acids. The trim removed 3 bases at V and 1 base at J, leaving 14 bases unmatched. In germline, CDR1 is MNHEY, CDR2 SMNVEV (reference sequence). The CDR3 bases are TGTGCCAGCAGTTTCAGACTTGACGGGACAGTAAAGAACACTGAAGCTTTCTTT. Its protein product is CASSFRLDGTVKNTEAFF.